One sample yielded the 26 T cell receptor beta chains listed below, sequenced in a study of T cell repertoires in cytomegalovirus infection. Antigen specificity for these receptors is unknown. Each CDR3 protein is one row after TCRdb ran MiXCR on the reads. The data hold hundreds of thousands of distinct CDR3 sequences, with around a third observed a single time. The starting material was cultured PBMCs, obtained from culture after CMV antigen stimulation. These receptors originate from a human donor in good health (CMV status not recorded). Some clones in this sample may be carry-over from other donors' samples.

This chain connects TRBV7-9 to TRBJ2-5, with 7 bases matching TRBD1. CDR3 length: 16 residues. Germline V gives CDR1 SEHNR, CDR2 FQNEAQ (reference sequence). The junction had 11 bases not matched to a gene; V was cut back by 4 bases and J by 3 bases. The CDR3 region is CASSSKPGQRKETQYF. For the CDR3, the DNA is TGTGCCAGCAGCTCTAAACCGGGACAGAGAAAAGAGACCCAGTACTTC. The full variable domain, rest sourced from reference TRBV7-9 and TRBJ2-5, is DTGVSQNPRHKITKRGQNVTFRCDPISEHNRLYWYRQTLGQGPEFLTYFQNEAQLEKSRLLSDRFSAERPKGSFSTLEIQRTEQGDSAMYLCASSSKPGQRKETQYFGPGTRLLVL.

This rearrangement joins TRBV10-3 to TRBJ2-3; D possibly corresponds to TRBD1 (5 bases). V was trimmed by 5 bases and J by 10 bases, leaving 13 bases between them. Germline V CDR1 and CDR2: ENHRY, SYGVKD. The CDR3 consists of 12 residues. The CDR3 sequence is CAISLQGIAQYF. For the CDR3, the DNA is TGTGCCATCAGTCTTCAGGGAATCGCGCAGTATTTT.

This chain connects TRBV7-2 to TRBJ2-7, with 8 nucleotides matching TRBD2. The CDR3 spans 15 residues. Germline-derived CDR1 and CDR2 are SGHTA and FQGNSA. V was clipped by 5 bases and J by 2 bases; unmatched bases: 8. CDR3 DNA sequence: TGTGCCAGCAGCGGAACCGGGACTAGAGCCTACGAGCAGTACTTC. It is translated as CASSGTGTRAYEQYF.

This chain connects TRBV10-1 to TRBJ2-1; D is perhaps TRBD2 (5 bases). This CDR3 spans 13 amino acids. The germline gives CDR1 WNHNN, CDR2 SYGVQD (reference sequence). V lost 2 bases to trimming and J lost 6 bases, with 8 bases between them. CDR3 sequence reads: CASSEASSNEQFF. The CDR3 DNA sequence: TGCGCCAGCAGTGAGGCTAGCAGCAATGAGCAGTTCTTC.

The chain joins TRBV10-3 to TRBJ2-2; D call uncertain. This CDR3 region has 15 residues. CDR1 ENHRY and CDR2 SYGVKD come from the germline V gene. V was clipped by 10 bases and J by 2 bases, with 17 bases between them. CDR3 amino acids: CATAWVDTNTGELFF. The CDR3 nucleotides are TGTGCCACGGCGTGGGTCGATACAAACACCGGGGAGCTGTTTTTT.

The chain employs TRBV7-9 and TRBJ2-7, with no clear D. There are 11 residues in the CDR3. V lost 4 bases, J lost 7 bases, and 8 bases lay in between. CDR1 and CDR2 from the germline V gene are SEHNR and FQNEAQ (reference sequence). CDR3 amino acids: CASSSGMEQYF. The CDR3 region has the DNA TGTGCCAGCAGCTCCGGTATGGAGCAGTACTTC.

This clonotype was observed a few times. The chain couples TRBV5-1 to TRBJ2-1, with 11 bases fitting TRBD2. Germline lookup yields CDR1 SGHRS and CDR2 YFSETQ. This CDR3 has 16 residues. Unmatched junction bases numbered 6, after V lost 0 bases and J lost 7 bases. CDR3 DNA sequence: TGCGCCAGCAGCTTGGTAACTAGCGGGGGACTGAATGAGCAGTTCTTC. It yields the protein CASSLVTSGGLNEQFF.

This chain uses TRBV6-2 or TRBV6-3 with TRBJ2-3; 7 bases agree with TRBD1. CDR1 is MNHEY, CDR2 SVGEGT, per germline. J lost 0 bases, V lost 11 bases, and 17 bases had no gene match. The length of the CDR3 is 17 residues. The CDR3 here is CAAGQDTGRRSTDTQYF. The DNA for the CDR3 is TGTGCCGCCGGACAGGATACGGGACGCCGGAGCACAGATACGCAGTATTTT.

This chain connects TRBV7-2 to TRBJ2-1, with D perhaps given as TRBD1 or TRBD2 (5 bases each). The CDR3 sequence is 14 residues long. Germline CDR1 is SGHTA and CDR2 is FQGNSA. Between the trimmed V and J ends, which lost 3 bases and 6 bases, there was a span of 12 bases. The DNA of the CDR3 is TGTGCCAGCAGCTTTGGGGGAACCCCCAATGAGCAGTTCTTC. Its protein is CASSFGGTPNEQFF.

This chain uses TRBV7-4 with TRBJ2-7; D possibly uses TRBD1 or TRBD2 (5 bases each). The CDR3 runs to 12 residues. Germline loops: CDR1 SGHVT, CDR2 SQSDAQ. V was trimmed by 5 bases and J by 7 bases, leaving 12 bases between them. The CDR3 protein is CASSEGSREQYF. CDR3 nucleotides: TGTGCCAGCAGCGAGGGGTCTCGGGAGCAGTACTTC.

The rearrangement links TRBV12-3 or TRBV12-4 to TRBJ2-1; 16 bases fit TRBD2. The CDR3 loop spans 15 amino acids. V shed 6 bases and J 10 bases; nucleotides not matched to a gene: 6. The CDR3 loop is CASSQGTSGRGEQFF. Here the CDR3 DNA reads TGTGCCAGCAGCCAAGGGACTAGCGGGAGGGGGGAGCAGTTCTTC.

This clonotype was counted a few times. The chain is built from TRBV10-3 and TRBJ2-7, with D unresolved. V gave up 0 bases and J gave up 0 bases, with 9 bases separating them. Germline CDR1 is ENHRY and CDR2 is SYGVKD. CDR3 size: 15 residues. The CDR3 coding sequence is TGTGCCATCAGTGAGTCCTTATTCCTCTCCTACGAGCAGTACTTC. Protein sequence: CAISESLFLSYEQYF.

The V gene is TRBV5-1, the J gene TRBJ2-2, with D maybe TRBD1 (6 bases). CDR1 and CDR2 from the germline V gene are SGHRS and YFSETQ. The V gene lost 4 bases and the J gene lost 4 bases, with 11 bases spanning the gap. This CDR3 has 14 residues. The CDR3 coding sequence is TGCGCCAGCAGCATCGGACAGACCACCGGGGAGCTGTTTTTT. Translation gives CASSIGQTTGELFF. The variable domain in full, completed from reference TRBV5-1 and TRBJ2-2, reads KAGVTQTPRYLIKTRGQQVTLSCSPISGHRSVSWYQQTPGQGLQFLFEYFSETQRNKGNFPGRFSGRQFSNSRSEMNVSTLELGDSALYLCASSIGQTTGELFFGEGSRLTVL.

The CDR3: CASSSPQGTNTGELFF. For the CDR3, the DNA is TGTGCCAGCAGCAGCCCACAGGGGACTAACACCGGGGAGCTGTTTTTT. This chain joins TRBV2 and TRBJ2-2; perhaps TRBD1 as D (7 bases). CDR1 is SNHLY, CDR2 FYNNEI, per germline. This CDR3 has 16 residues. V gave up 6 bases and J gave up 2 bases, with 16 bases separating them.

This clonotype is a singleton in its sample. Here the CDR3 omits its conserved ending phenylalanine or tryptophan, so a read error is the likely source. Here the CDR3 reads CASRIPGQGVTGELFC. The CDR3 nucleotides read TGTGCCAGCAGAATACCGGGACAGGGTGTGACCGGGGAGCTGTTTTGT. The chain links TRBV6-6 to TRBJ2-2, with 9 nucleotides matching TRBD1. This CDR3 spans 16 amino acids. Trimming at V came to 6 bases and at J to 5 bases, leaving 10 bases not matched to a gene. CDR1 and CDR2 from the germline V gene are MNHNY and SVGAGI (reference sequence).

This clonotype was detected only a few times. The gene calls are TRBV6-5 and TRBJ1-1; 7 bases fit TRBD1. The ends lost 9 bases at V and 1 base at J; junction bases unmatched: 8. CDR1 and CDR2 from the germline V gene are MNHEY and SVGAGI. The CDR3 covers 14 residues. Here the CDR3 DNA reads TGTGCCAGTTGCTTGCGACAGGGGAACACTGAAGCTTTCTTT. Its translation is CASCLRQGNTEAFF.

The J gene is TRBJ2-4, the V gene TRBV19; 8 bases match TRBD1. V trimming: 1 base; J trimming: 0 bases; junction bases outside the gene matches: 8. Germline CDR1 and CDR2: LNHDA and SQIVND (reference sequence). There are 18 residues in the CDR3. CDR3 sequence: CASSIGDRRLLAKNIQYF. In nucleotides, the CDR3 is TGTGCCAGTAGTATAGGGGACAGGCGACTTTTAGCCAAAAACATTCAGTACTTC.

This clonotype was seen only a few times. The rearrangement joins TRBV20-1 to TRBJ2-3, with no clear D. Trimming took off 0 bases at V and 5 bases at J, with 12 bases between the two ends. Germline CDR1 DFQATT, CDR2 SNEGSKA (reference sequence). This CDR3 spans 14 amino acids. This CDR3 reads CSARDLAVIDTQYF. The CDR3 DNA reads TGCAGTGCTAGAGATCTGGCGGTGATAGATACGCAGTATTTT.

The genes are TRBV20-1 and TRBJ2-7; the D is unclear. The V and J ends lost 3 bases and 0 bases respectively, with 9 bases between them. The germline CDR1 and CDR2 sequences are DFQATT and SNEGSKA (reference sequence). The CDR3 sequence is 13 residues long. The CDR3 loop is CSARGVDSYEQYF. CDR3 DNA: TGCAGTGCTAGGGGCGTCGACTCCTACGAGCAGTACTTC.

The chain couples TRBV19 to TRBJ2-7; 10 bases map to TRBD1. Germline assignment: CDR1 LNHDA and CDR2 SQIVND (reference sequence). V dropped 6 bases and J dropped 1; count of bases not matched to a gene: 18. The CDR3 runs to 19 residues. The CDR3 reads CASSSILGSPGQGSYEQYF. CDR3 nucleotide sequence: TGTGCCAGTAGCAGCATTCTGGGGAGTCCGGGACAGGGGTCCTACGAGCAGTACTTC.

The V call is TRBV4-2, the J call TRBJ2-1, with D hard to call. CDR3 size: 13 residues. V shed 0 bases and J shed 10 bases, with 10 bases lying between them. Germline values: CDR1 LGHNA, CDR2 YNFKEQ. This CDR3 reads CASSQELDREQFF. DNA for the CDR3: TGTGCCAGCAGCCAAGAATTGGACCGGGAGCAGTTCTTC.

The CDR3 here is CASSQYVGQIGEKLFF. The CDR3 nucleotides are TGTGCCAGCAGCCAATATGTTGGCCAGATCGGCGAAAAACTGTTTTTT. V is TRBV14 and J is TRBJ1-4; D unresolved. This CDR3 has 16 amino acids. CDR1 is SGHDN and CDR2 is FVKESK in the germline V gene. Trimming pared 2 bases from V and 8 bases from J, leaving 18 bases between.

This clonotype occurred once. This chain links TRBV12-5 with TRBJ1-1; D might be TRBD1 (5 bases). The ends were cut back, 6 bases at V and 7 bases at J, with 12 bases in the middle. Per the germline V gene, CDR1 is LGHNT and CDR2 is FRNRAP. CDR3 length: 12 residues. CDR3 sequence reads: CASGFWDREAFF. Here the CDR3 DNA reads TGTGCTAGTGGGTTCTGGGACCGTGAAGCTTTCTTT.

The chain employs TRBV7-2 and TRBJ2-3; perhaps TRBD2 as D (5 bases). The CDR3 consists of 16 residues. Germline assignment: CDR1 SGHTA and CDR2 FQGNSA. The V gene lost 2 bases and the J gene lost 6 bases, with 18 bases spanning the gap. This CDR3 reads CASSLRNPRGADTQYF. In DNA form, the CDR3 reads TGTGCCAGCAGCTTACGCAACCCCCGGGGTGCCGATACGCAGTATTTT.

This clonotype was detected only a few times. The chain uses TRBV7-8 and TRBJ2-3; D tentatively reads TRBD1 or TRBD2 (5 bases each). The CDR3 totals 16 residues. V lost 3 bases and J lost 6, with 19 bases in between. Germline loops: CDR1 SGHVS, CDR2 FQNEAQ. CDR3 sequence reads: CASSLAQASLTDTQYF. CDR3 DNA: TGTGCCAGCAGCTTGGCACAGGCTAGCTTGACGGATACGCAGTATTTT.

This clonotype was counted only a few times. The chain couples TRBV28 to TRBJ2-3; D remains unclear. Trimming removed 2 bases from V and 3 bases from J, with 12 bases in between. CDR1 MDHEN and CDR2 SYDVKM come from the germline V gene. CDR3 length: 15 amino acids. This CDR3 is CASSLGSPRTDTQYF. CDR3 in DNA: TGTGCCAGCAGTTTAGGGTCCCCCCGGACAGATACGCAGTATTTT.